A single sample gave rise to the 8 T cell receptor beta chains below, sequenced in a study of blood T cells in healthy people across ages. Next came a second PCR, run for about 6 to 12 cycles, which used a sample-barcoded 5' primer along with a J-beta primer mix. TCRdb re-analysed the 5' RACE reads in MiXCR, keeping a single row per CDR3 protein. Of roughly 500,000 distinct CDR3 sequences listed, roughly 29% are singletons. The sequenced sample consisted of blood. These receptors all stem from a woman in her sixties or seventies in good health.

The sample holds one count of this clonotype. One junction end disagrees with the germline gene, perhaps due to a read error. This chain uses TRBV6-2 or TRBV6-3 with TRBJ2-1, with a tentative D call TRBD2 (5 bases). CDR1 MNHEY and CDR2 SVGEGT come from the germline V gene. This CDR3 spans 12 amino acids. CDR3 coding DNA: TGTGCCACCACGGGGTTTATGAATGAGCAGCTCTTC. This gives the protein CATTGFMNEQLF.

This clonotype appeared a single time. The J gene is TRBJ2-1, the V gene TRBV4-2, with 8 nucleotides matching TRBD2. Germline CDR1 is LGHNA and CDR2 is YNFKEQ. V lost 0 bases and J lost 4; bases outside the gene matches: 11. The CDR3 loop spans 18 amino acids. The CDR3 coding sequence is TGTGCCAGCAGCCAAGAGGGGTCAGCGGGGGACGCATACAATGAGCAGTTCTTC. It codes for CASSQEGSAGDAYNEQFF.

This clonotype was picked up a small number of times. The chain employs TRBV4-2 and TRBJ1-2; D is perhaps TRBD1 (5 bases). This CDR3 has 17 residues. Between the trimmed V and J ends, which lost 0 bases and 5 bases, there was a span of 19 bases. Germline CDR1 is LGHNA and CDR2 is YNFKEQ. The CDR3 DNA follows: TGTGCCAGCAGCCAAGATGCCTCGGGACTCTCTTCTTATGGCTACACCTTC. Translated: CASSQDASGLSSYGYTF.

This clonotype was observed a few times. CDR3 DNA sequence: TGTGCCAGCAGTGAATGGGAGACCCAGTACTTC. This encodes CASSEWETQYF. This chain connects TRBV2 to TRBJ2-5; D not certain. Germline CDR1 is SNHLY and CDR2 is FYNNEI. The CDR3 contains 11 residues. Deletions cut 2 bases from V and 5 bases from J, with 3 bases between.

A few counts support this clonotype. One end of the junction does not line up with germline, which may come from a read error. This sequence joins TRBV20-1 and TRBJ2-6; 9 positions agree with TRBD1. Germline loops: CDR1 DFQATT, CDR2 SNEGSKA (reference sequence). The CDR3 is 20 amino acids. In DNA form, the CDR3 reads TGCAGTGCTAGAGCTTCCCCGGGACAGGGAACCGTCTCTGGGGCCAACATCCTGACTTTC. It is translated as CSARASPGQGTVSGANILTF.

The chain employs TRBV12-3 or TRBV12-4 and TRBJ2-2; no definite D call. Trimming shortened V by 7 bases and J by 7 bases, and 16 bases separated the two germline ends. The CDR3 is 14 residues long. CDR3 region: CASNLVGMDGELFF. The CDR3, as DNA: TGTGCCAGCAACCTGGTGGGGATGGACGGGGAGCTGTTTTTT.

The rearrangement uses TRBV20-1 and TRBJ2-1, with 7 nucleotides matching TRBD2. The germline V gene encodes CDR1 DFQATT and CDR2 SNEGSKA (reference sequence). V lost 3 bases to trimming and J lost 2 bases; unmatched junction nucleotides: 10. The CDR3 has 16 amino acids. The CDR3 loop reads CSARMVGGGPYNEQFF. As DNA, the CDR3 is TGCAGTGCTAGGATGGTAGGCGGGGGACCCTACAATGAGCAGTTCTTC.

The table lists this clonotype with a count of one. The chain has TRBV6-1 and TRBJ1-3, with D perhaps TRBD1 (5 bases). Germline CDR1 and CDR2: MNHNS and SASEGT. This CDR3 has 15 residues. With 5 bases removed from V and 0 bases from J, the gap between germline ends came to 11 bases. The CDR3 bases are TGTGCCAGCAGTTTCCTCGGGGCCTCTGGAAACACCATATATTTT. This encodes CASSFLGASGNTIYF.